The next 4 T cell receptor beta chains were all read from a single sample in a study of blood T cell repertoires in COVID-19. Clones were read by immunoSEQ multiplex PCR, and TCRdb kept only the in-frame ones, dropping some. This sample yields fewer than 250,000 clones, of which about four fifths are seen a single time; 4.7% belongs to the top ten. Sequenced: peripheral blood. Source of these receptors: a woman aged 70-85 years with acute or convalescent COVID-19.

CDR3 in DNA: TGTGCCAGCAGCCCGGACACGGCTTCTAATGAAAAACTGTTTTTT. As protein: CASSPDTASNEKLFF. This rearrangement joins TRBV5-4 to TRBJ1-4; possible D gene TRBD1, 5 bases. CDR1 is SGHNT, CDR2 YYREEE, per germline (reference sequence). V gave up 4 bases and J gave up 3 bases, with 13 bases separating them. CDR3 length equals 15 residues.

Only a few counts were recorded for this clone. CDR3 coding DNA: TGTGCCAGTAGTATTCGATGGGAGGCCCTCTATGGCTACACCTTC. Translating gives CASSIRWEALYGYTF. The V and J genes are TRBV19 and TRBJ1-2; D gene unclear. Per germline, CDR1 LNHDA and CDR2 SQIVND (reference sequence). The CDR3 loop spans 15 amino acids. Trimming cost V 3 bases and J 4 bases, with 15 bases left between them.

V and J are TRBV7-8 and TRBJ1-1; TRBD1 agrees at 9 bases. V shed 1 base and J 11 bases; nucleotides not matched to a gene: 11. Germline values: CDR1 SGHVS, CDR2 FQNEAQ. This CDR3 spans 15 amino acids. The CDR3 sequence: CASSLERGQGVSAFF. The CDR3 nucleotides are TGTGCCAGCAGCTTAGAGAGGGGACAGGGCGTGAGTGCTTTCTTT.

To note about this clone: Other DNA sequences within the sample encode an identical CDR3. The rearrangement links TRBV7-9 to TRBJ1-1; D uncertain. This CDR3 comprises 13 residues. Germline V lookup: CDR1 SEHNR, CDR2 FQNEAQ (reference sequence). V lost 1 base to trimming and J lost 0 bases, with 3 bases between them. The CDR3: CASSLDMNTEAFF. As DNA, the CDR3 is TGTGCCAGCAGCTTAGATATGAACACTGAAGCTTTCTTT.